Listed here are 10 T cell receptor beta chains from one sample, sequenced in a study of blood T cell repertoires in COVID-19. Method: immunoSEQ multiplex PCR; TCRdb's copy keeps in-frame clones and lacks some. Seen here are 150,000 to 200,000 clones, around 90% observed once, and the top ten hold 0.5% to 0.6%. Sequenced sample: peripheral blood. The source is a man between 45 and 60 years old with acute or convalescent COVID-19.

The CDR3 region is CSVGGTGASYEQYF. The CDR3 DNA reads TGCAGCGTTGGGGGAACAGGGGCGTCCTACGAGCAGTACTTC. The rearrangement uses TRBV29-1 and TRBJ2-7; 7 nucleotides agree with TRBD1. V dropped 4 bases and J dropped 1; count of bases not matched to a gene: 7. CDR1 is SQVTM and CDR2 is ANQGSEA in the germline V gene. This CDR3 region has 14 residues.

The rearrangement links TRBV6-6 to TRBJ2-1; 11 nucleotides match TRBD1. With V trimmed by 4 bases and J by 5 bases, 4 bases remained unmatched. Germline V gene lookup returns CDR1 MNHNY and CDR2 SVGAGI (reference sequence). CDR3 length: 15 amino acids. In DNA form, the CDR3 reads TGTGCCAGCAGTTGGGGACAGGGGGTGCACAATGAGCAGTTCTTC. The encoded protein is CASSWGQGVHNEQFF.

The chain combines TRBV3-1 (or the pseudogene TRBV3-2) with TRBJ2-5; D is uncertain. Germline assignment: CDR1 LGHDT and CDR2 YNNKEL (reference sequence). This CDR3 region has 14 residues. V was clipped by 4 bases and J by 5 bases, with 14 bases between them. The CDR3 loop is CASSPTSSLETQYF. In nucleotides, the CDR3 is TGTGCCAGCAGCCCCACGAGTTCTTTGGAGACCCAGTACTTC.

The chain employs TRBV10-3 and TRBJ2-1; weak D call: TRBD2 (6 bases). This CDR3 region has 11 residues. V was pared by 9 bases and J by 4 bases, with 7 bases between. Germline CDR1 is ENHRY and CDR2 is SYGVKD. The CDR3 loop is CAMGLYNEQFF. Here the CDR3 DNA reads TGTGCCATGGGACTTTACAATGAGCAGTTCTTC.

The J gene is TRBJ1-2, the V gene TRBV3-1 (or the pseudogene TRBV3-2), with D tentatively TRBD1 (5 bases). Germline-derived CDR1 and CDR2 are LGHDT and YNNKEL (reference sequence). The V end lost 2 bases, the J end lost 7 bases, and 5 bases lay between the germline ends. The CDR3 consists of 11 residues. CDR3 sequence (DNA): TGTGCCAGCAGCCAACAGGGTGGCTACACCTTC. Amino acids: CASSQQGGYTF.

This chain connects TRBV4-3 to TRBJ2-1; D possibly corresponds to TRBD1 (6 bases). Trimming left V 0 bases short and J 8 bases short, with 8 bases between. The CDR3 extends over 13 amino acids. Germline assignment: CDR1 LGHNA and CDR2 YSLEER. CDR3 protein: CASSQEAGDEQFF. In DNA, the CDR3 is TGCGCCAGCAGCCAAGAGGCAGGGGATGAGCAGTTCTTC.

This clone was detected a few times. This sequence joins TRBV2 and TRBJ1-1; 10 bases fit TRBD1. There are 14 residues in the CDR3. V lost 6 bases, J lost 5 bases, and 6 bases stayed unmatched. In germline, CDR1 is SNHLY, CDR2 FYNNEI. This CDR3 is CASSGGQGRTEAFF. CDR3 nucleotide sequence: TGTGCCAGCAGCGGGGGACAGGGGCGGACTGAAGCTTTCTTT. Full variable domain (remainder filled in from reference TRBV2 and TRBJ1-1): EPEVTQTPSHQVTQMGQEVILRCVPISNHLYFYWYRQILGQKVEFLVSFYNNEISEKSEIFDDQFSVERPDGSNFTLKIRSTKLEDSAMYFCASSGGQGRTEAFFGQGTRLTVV.

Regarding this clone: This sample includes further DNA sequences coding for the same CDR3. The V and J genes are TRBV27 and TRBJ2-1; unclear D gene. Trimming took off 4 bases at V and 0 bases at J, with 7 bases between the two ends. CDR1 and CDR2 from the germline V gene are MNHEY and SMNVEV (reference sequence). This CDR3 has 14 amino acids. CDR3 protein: CASSSPSSYNEQFF. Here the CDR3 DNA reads TGTGCCAGCAGTTCTCCTAGCTCCTACAATGAGCAGTTCTTC.

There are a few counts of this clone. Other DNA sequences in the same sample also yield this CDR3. The CDR3 sequence is CASSLVVGVRTDTQYF. The CDR3 DNA follows: TGCGCCAGCAGCTTGGTGGTGGGAGTCCGGACAGATACGCAGTATTTT. V is TRBV5-1 and J is TRBJ2-3; TRBD2 might be the D (5 bases). Between the trimmed V and J ends, which lost 0 bases and 3 bases, there was a span of 14 bases. The CDR3 has 16 amino acids. Germline assignment: CDR1 SGHRS and CDR2 YFSETQ.

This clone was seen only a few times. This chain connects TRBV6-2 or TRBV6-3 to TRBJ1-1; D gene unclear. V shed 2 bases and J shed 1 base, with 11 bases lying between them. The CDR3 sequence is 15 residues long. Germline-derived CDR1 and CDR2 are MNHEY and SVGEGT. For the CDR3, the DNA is TGTGCCAGCAGTTACGAGTCGGCAGGGAACACTGAAGCTTTCTTT. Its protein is CASSYESAGNTEAFF.